This TCR beta chain was profiled in a study of blood T cells in healthy people across ages. Findings of the study overall: Getting older went along with TCR beta diversity per million T cells dropping roughly linearly. The lack of PBMC sorting stopped any conclusive naive versus antigen-experienced comparison.

Isolating PBMCs gave at least 6 million of these cells per sample. Trimming at V came to 6 bases and at J to 1 base, leaving 12 bases not matched to a gene. This CDR3 comprises 16 residues. From germline, CDR1 is SQVTM and CDR2 ANQGSEA. For the second PCR, which ran for roughly 7 to 11 cycles, a sample-barcoded 5' primer and a J-beta primer mix were used. TCRdb used MiXCR to reprocess the 5' RACE reads, holding one entry per CDR3 protein. The table lists approximately 1,000,000 distinct CDR3 sequences, roughly two fifths of them singletons. This clonotype was seen a few times. The antigen remains undetermined.

V and J are TRBV29-1 and TRBJ2-1; 7 positions agree with TRBD2. Sequenced: blood. The clonotype comes from a man aged 18 to 29 in good health. The DNA for the CDR3 is TGCAGCGTCCTGGGGACTACCAAGACTTCCTACAATGAGCAGTTCTTC. Residues: CSVLGTTKTSYNEQFF.